This T cell receptor (beta chain) comes out of a study of PD-1 blockade in classical Hodgkin lymphoma. Study background: Every 2 weeks, patients had 3 mg/kg nivolumab intravenously. Study observations and caveats: Repertoires differed for reasons still undefined, possibly disease activity or prior therapy.

Profiled with immunoSEQ multiplex PCR; TCRdb holds only in-frame clones, not every one. Of about 51,000 clones listed, approximately 80% are singletons. Details on this clone: Its specificity is not known.

Noted time point: cycle 4 day 1 (C4D1), after more than 5 weeks of nivolumab. Brentuximab vedotin exposure varied among the patients, all of whom had relapsed after autologous stem cell transplantation. V was trimmed by 4 bases and J by 5 bases, leaving 20 bases between them. Germline CDR1 is MGHRA and CDR2 is YSYEKL. The CDR3 contains 16 residues. The material sequenced was peripheral blood mononuclear cells (PBMCs), taken before the fourth cycle of nivolumab. The chain links TRBV4-1 to TRBJ1-1, with a possible D match to TRBD1 (5 bases). The TCR comes from a human donor with classical Hodgkin lymphoma. The CDR3 spells CASSPFPGAGRTEAFF. In DNA form, the CDR3 reads TGCGCCAGCAGCCCATTCCCAGGCGCAGGGAGGACTGAAGCTTTCTTT.